Reported below is one TCR beta chain. The authors reverse transcribed roughly 0.5 to 1 ug RNA with random hexamers. TCRdb passed the immunoSEQ multiplex PCR reads through MiXCR, listing each CDR3 protein once. The sample includes 150,000 to 200,000 distinct CDR3 sequences, over 85% of them seen just once. The data originate from a study of CD8 T cells in Susac syndrome. This CDR3 contains 15 residues. Germline trimming cut 2 bases from V and 2 bases from J; bases unmatched to any gene: 3. This TCR was recovered from a human donor in good health. V and J are TRBV12-3 or TRBV12-4 and TRBJ2-5; 9 nucleotides agree with TRBD2. Sequenced input: CD4+ T cells from PBMCs. The CDR3 DNA follows: TGTGCCAGCAGTTTACTAGCGGGGCCTCAAGAGACCCAGTACTTC. It yields the protein CASSLLAGPQETQYF.